A single sample is the source of the 8 T cell receptor beta chains below, sequenced in a study of blood T cell repertoires in COVID-19. Data came from immunoSEQ multiplex PCR; TCRdb stores just in-frame clones and leaves some out. Of some 37,000 clones in the sample, 88% were seen once. Sequenced sample: peripheral blood. The receptors originated from an older woman with acute or convalescent COVID-19.

The rearrangement links TRBV11-2 to TRBJ2-3; 9 positions agree with TRBD1. Germline CDR1 reads SGHAT; CDR2 reads FQNNGV. Germline trimming cut 5 bases from V and 5 bases from J; bases unmatched to any gene: 11. This CDR3 spans 16 amino acids. The CDR3 protein is CASSRITGGGRDTQYF. DNA for the CDR3: TGTGCCAGCAGCCGAATAACAGGGGGCGGACGAGATACGCAGTATTTT.

This chain uses TRBV18 with TRBJ2-7; D not certain. This CDR3 contains 13 residues. The germline V and J ends were trimmed by 5 bases and 2 bases, with 10 bases remaining between them. Germline CDR1 and CDR2: KGHSH and LQKENI. As DNA, the CDR3 is TGTGCCAGCTCAATGTCGGAGACCTACGAGCAGTACGTC. Protein: CASSMSETYEQYV.

The CDR3 region is CASSPRAGGQDEQFF. The CDR3 region has the DNA TGTGCCAGCAGCCCCCGGGCGGGGGGCCAGGATGAGCAGTTCTTC. The rearrangement joins TRBV7-9 to TRBJ2-1, with 8 nucleotides matching TRBD2. Per germline, CDR1 SEHNR and CDR2 FQNEAQ (reference sequence). The V gene end was trimmed by 5 bases and the J gene end by 8 bases; junction bases not matched to a gene: 11. CDR3 length: 15 amino acids.

V and J are TRBV2 and TRBJ2-3; TRBD2 matches at 10 bases. The V and J ends lost 1 base and 2 bases, in that order; junction bases with no gene match: 3. Germline values: CDR1 SNHLY, CDR2 FYNNEI. The CDR3 covers 16 residues. For the CDR3, the DNA is TGTGCCAGCAGTGAAGGGACTAGCGGTTACACAGATACGCAGTATTTT. Protein: CASSEGTSGYTDTQYF. Using reference TRBV2 and TRBJ2-3 for the parts outside the CDR3, the full variable domain is EPEVTQTPSHQVTQMGQEVILRCVPISNHLYFYWYRQILGQKVEFLVSFYNNEISEKSEIFDDQFSVERPDGSNFTLKIRSTKLEDSAMYFCASSEGTSGYTDTQYFGPGTRLTVL.

The gene calls are TRBV24-1 and TRBJ2-1; TRBD2 agrees at 12 bases. This CDR3 spans 16 amino acids. V lost 3 bases, J lost 4 bases, and 3 bases stayed unmatched. Looked up from germline, CDR1 is KGHDR and CDR2 is SFDVKD. The CDR3 nucleotides are TGTGCCACCAGTGATGCTAGCGGGGGGGCTTACAATGAGCAGTTCTTC. It is translated as CATSDASGGAYNEQFF.

This sequence joins TRBV15 and TRBJ2-1, with 10 bases aligning to TRBD2. The CDR3 is 16 amino acids. Germline V lookup: CDR1 LNHNV, CDR2 YYDKDF (reference sequence). J lost 5 bases, V lost 0 bases, and 4 bases had no gene match. This CDR3 is CATSRDPSGGNNEQFF. In DNA, the CDR3 is TGTGCCACCAGCAGAGACCCTAGCGGGGGCAACAATGAGCAGTTCTTC.

A remark on this clone: This same CDR3 is encoded by further DNA sequences in the sample. The rearrangement joins TRBV24-1 to TRBJ2-1; 9 bases map to TRBD1. The CDR3 has 13 residues. Germline lookup yields CDR1 KGHDR and CDR2 SFDVKD. The V and J ends lost 7 bases and 7 bases, in that order; junction bases with no gene match: 4. CDR3 DNA sequence: TGTGCCACCAGACAGGGGGCGGGGAATGAGCAGTTCTTC. Its translation: CATRQGAGNEQFF.

This CDR3 reads CASSTLPSNYGYTF. The CDR3 DNA sequence: TGTGCCAGCAGTACCCTCCCCAGTAACTATGGCTACACCTTC. The chain links TRBV28 to TRBJ1-2, with D unresolved. CDR1 is MDHEN and CDR2 is SYDVKM in the germline V gene. The CDR3 has 14 residues. V was shortened by 5 bases and J by 1 base, with 11 bases between the two germline ends.